This is a list of T cell receptor beta chains from one sample in a study of T cell responses to AZD1222 COVID-19 vaccine. Profiling relied on immunoSEQ multiplex PCR, and the TCRdb table lists in-frame clones only, not all of them. The table includes fewer than 80,000 clones, approximately 88% detected once. Source: peripheral blood, taken 28 days after the second dose of the MenACWY control vaccine. The source is an adult who received the MenACWY meningococcal vaccine as a control. CDR3s include the opening cysteine and the closing phenylalanine or tryptophan. The D gene is left open where the match is weak. The size entry is marked missing in some rows and otherwise reads once, few, many or a size class.

v_gene: TRBV28; d_gene: TRBD1; j_gene: TRBJ1-4; len: 21; abundance: NA; CDR3aa: CASSFYSPEWDRAGTNEKLFF; CDR3nt: TGTGCCAGCAGTTTTTATAGCCCCGAATGGGACAGGGCGGGAACTAATGAAAAACTGTTTTTT
v_gene: TRBV5-1; d_gene: NA; j_gene: TRBJ1-5; len: 14; abundance: NA; CDR3aa: CASSLAPSKQPQHF; CDR3nt: TGCGCCAGCAGCCTTGCCCCCTCAAAGCAGCCCCAGCATTTT
v_gene: TRBV4-2; d_gene: NA; j_gene: TRBJ1-2; len: 15; abundance: NA; CDR3aa: CASSQDPREDSGYTF; CDR3nt: TGTGCCAGCAGCCAAGACCCCAGAGAAGATAGTGGCTACACCTTC
v_gene: TRBV6-1; d_gene: NA; j_gene: TRBJ1-5; len: 15; abundance: NA; CDR3aa: CASSEGGNSNQPQHF; CDR3nt: TGTGCCAGCAGTGAAGGGGGGAATAGCAATCAGCCCCAGCATTTT
v_gene: TRBV11-3; d_gene: TRBD2; j_gene: TRBJ2-3; len: 15; abundance: once; CDR3aa: CASGPGLANRATQYF; CDR3nt: TGTGCCAGCGGCCCCGGACTAGCGAATCGGGCTACGCAGTATTTT
v_gene: TRBV7-2; d_gene: NA; j_gene: TRBJ1-1; len: 13; abundance: NA; CDR3aa: CASSLTENTEAFF; CDR3nt: TGTGCCAGCAGCTTAACCGAGAACACTGAAGCTTTCTTT
v_gene: TRBV7-2; d_gene: TRBD1; j_gene: TRBJ1-5; len: 13; abundance: NA; CDR3aa: CASSLQGRGPQHF; CDR3nt: TGTGCCAGCAGTTTACAGGGGAGGGGACCCCAGCATTTT
v_gene: TRBV7-2; d_gene: TRBD2; j_gene: TRBJ2-7; len: 14; abundance: NA; CDR3aa: CASSSYAGAYEQYF; CDR3nt: TGTGCCAGCAGCTCCTACGCGGGAGCCTACGAGCAGTACTTC
v_gene: TRBV9; d_gene: TRBD1; j_gene: TRBJ2-7; len: 15; abundance: NA; CDR3aa: CASSVADRGTYEQYF; CDR3nt: TGTGCCAGCAGCGTAGCGGACAGGGGTACCTACGAGCAGTACTTC
v_gene: TRBV29-1; d_gene: NA; j_gene: TRBJ2-3; len: 14; abundance: NA; CDR3aa: CSPLAFSGADTQYF; CDR3nt: TGCAGCCCCCTCGCCTTTAGCGGCGCAGATACGCAGTATTTT
v_gene: TRBV7-2; d_gene: NA; j_gene: TRBJ1-4; len: 14; abundance: NA; CDR3aa: CASSLAATNEKLFF; CDR3nt: TGTGCCAGCAGCTTAGCTGCAACTAATGAAAAACTGTTTTTT
v_gene: TRBV18; d_gene: NA; j_gene: TRBJ1-1; len: 14; abundance: NA; CDR3aa: CASSQGIVNTEAFF; CDR3nt: TGTGCCAGCTCACAGGGAATAGTCAACACTGAAGCTTTCTTT
v_gene: TRBV7-2; d_gene: NA; j_gene: TRBJ2-3; len: 16; abundance: NA; CDR3aa: CASSLGAGASTDTQYF; CDR3nt: TGTGCCAGCAGCTTAGGGGCGGGGGCCAGCACAGATACGCAGTATTTT
v_gene: TRBV11-2; d_gene: NA; j_gene: TRBJ1-6; len: 13; abundance: NA; CDR3aa: CASRIDINSPLHF; CDR3nt: TGTGCCAGCCGTATTGACATTAATTCACCCCTCCACTTT
v_gene: TRBV4-2; d_gene: TRBD2; j_gene: TRBJ2-3; len: 15; abundance: NA; CDR3aa: CASSQASGVTDTQYF; CDR3nt: TGTGCCAGCAGCCAAGCCAGCGGGGTTACAGATACGCAGTATTTT
v_gene: TRBV7-3; d_gene: NA; j_gene: TRBJ1-1; len: 14; abundance: NA; CDR3aa: CASSSSSLNTEAFF; CDR3nt: TGTGCCAGCAGCTCCAGCAGCCTGAACACTGAAGCTTTCTTT
v_gene: TRBV19; d_gene: TRBD1; j_gene: TRBJ2-7; len: 15; abundance: NA; CDR3aa: CASSIAQGDSYEQYF; CDR3nt: TGTGCCAGTAGTATAGCCCAGGGGGACTCCTACGAGCAGTACTTC
v_gene: TRBV28; d_gene: TRBD1; j_gene: TRBJ1-2; len: 12; abundance: NA; CDR3aa: CATSGQVYGYTF; CDR3nt: TGTGCCACTTCTGGACAGGTCTATGGCTACACCTTC
v_gene: TRBV5-5; d_gene: NA; j_gene: TRBJ1-5; len: 16; abundance: NA; CDR3aa: CASSLGAGNSNQPQHF; CDR3nt: TGTGCCAGCAGCTTGGGGGCGGGAAATAGCAATCAGCCCCAGCATTTT
v_gene: TRBV6-5; d_gene: NA; j_gene: TRBJ1-2; len: 12; abundance: NA; CDR3aa: CASSFEEGRYTF; CDR3nt: TGTGCCAGCAGTTTCGAGGAGGGGCGATACACCTTC
v_gene: TRBV25-1; d_gene: NA; j_gene: TRBJ2-1; len: 13; abundance: once; CDR3aa: CASSDRVYNEQFF; CDR3nt: TGTGCCAGCAGTGACAGGGTATACAATGAGCAGTTCTTC
v_gene: TRBV5-1; d_gene: NA; j_gene: TRBJ1-6; len: 18; abundance: once; CDR3aa: CASSLLARGGLWYSPLHF; CDR3nt: TGCGCCAGCAGCTTGTTGGCTCGGGGGGGCCTTTGGTATTCACCCCTCCACTTT
v_gene: TRBV19; d_gene: NA; j_gene: TRBJ1-5; len: 15; abundance: NA; CDR3aa: CASRIRDLSNQPQHF; CDR3nt: TGTGCCAGTAGGATTCGAGACCTTAGCAATCAGCCCCAGCATTTT
v_gene: TRBV28; d_gene: NA; j_gene: TRBJ2-5; len: 14; abundance: NA; CDR3aa: CASSPQGTQETQYF; CDR3nt: TGTGCCAGCAGTCCACAGGGGACTCAGGAGACCCAGTACTTC
v_gene: TRBV3-1/TRBV3-2; d_gene: TRBD2; j_gene: TRBJ2-3; len: 19; abundance: NA; CDR3aa: CASSQVRWRAGAYTDTQYF; CDR3nt: TGTGCCAGCAGCCAAGTCCGCTGGCGAGCGGGGGCTTACACAGATACGCAGTATTTT
v_gene: TRBV28; d_gene: TRBD1; j_gene: TRBJ2-2; len: 16; abundance: NA; CDR3aa: CASTTPGTGGTGELFF; CDR3nt: TGTGCCAGCACCACTCCCGGGACAGGGGGCACCGGGGAGCTGTTTTTT
v_gene: TRBV19; d_gene: NA; j_gene: TRBJ1-5; len: 15; abundance: NA; CDR3aa: CASSTQALADQPQHF; CDR3nt: TGTGCCAGTAGTACGCAGGCGCTGGCGGATCAGCCCCAGCATTTT
v_gene: TRBV30; d_gene: NA; j_gene: TRBJ1-5; len: 13; abundance: NA; CDR3aa: CAWSQGPYQPQHF; CDR3nt: TGTGCCTGGAGTCAAGGCCCTTATCAGCCCCAGCATTTT
v_gene: TRBV30; d_gene: NA; j_gene: TRBJ2-7; len: 12; abundance: NA; CDR3aa: CAWSYRLHEQYF; CDR3nt: TGTGCCTGGAGTTATCGACTACACGAGCAGTACTTC
v_gene: TRBV9; d_gene: TRBD2; j_gene: TRBJ2-2; len: 18; abundance: NA; CDR3aa: CASSPLAGVSFNTGELFF; CDR3nt: TGTGCCAGCAGCCCGCTAGCGGGGGTTTCCTTCAACACCGGGGAGCTGTTTTTT
v_gene: TRBV29-1; d_gene: TRBD1; j_gene: TRBJ1-5; len: 13; abundance: NA; CDR3aa: CSVGQGVNQPQHF; CDR3nt: TGCAGCGTTGGACAGGGGGTCAATCAGCCCCAGCATTTT
v_gene: TRBV5-4; d_gene: NA; j_gene: TRBJ1-2; len: 13; abundance: NA; CDR3aa: CASSATGIRGYTF; CDR3nt: TGTGCCAGCAGCGCAACAGGGATACGGGGCTACACCTTC
v_gene: TRBV5-6; d_gene: NA; j_gene: TRBJ1-1; len: 16; abundance: NA; CDR3aa: CASSPRRTAMNTEAFF; CDR3nt: TGTGCCAGCAGCCCCAGAAGGACAGCCATGAACACTGAAGCTTTCTTT
v_gene: TRBV6-5; d_gene: TRBD1; j_gene: TRBJ2-2; len: 14; abundance: NA; CDR3aa: CASRNRGGTGELFF; CDR3nt: TGTGCCAGCAGAAACAGGGGTGGCACCGGGGAGCTGTTTTTT
v_gene: TRBV6-5; d_gene: NA; j_gene: TRBJ1-5; len: 14; abundance: NA; CDR3aa: CASSYGQSNQPQHF; CDR3nt: TGTGCCAGCAGTTACGGGCAGAGCAATCAGCCCCAGCATTTT
v_gene: TRBV12-3/TRBV12-4; d_gene: NA; j_gene: TRBJ1-1; len: 12; abundance: NA; CDR3aa: CASGDMNTEAFF; CDR3nt: TGTGCCAGCGGGGACATGAACACTGAAGCTTTCTTT
v_gene: TRBV12-3/TRBV12-4; d_gene: NA; j_gene: TRBJ1-3; len: 13; abundance: NA; CDR3aa: CASSPFSGNTIYF; CDR3nt: TGTGCCAGCAGTCCATTCTCTGGAAACACCATATATTTT
v_gene: TRBV9; d_gene: TRBD2; j_gene: TRBJ2-3; len: 15; abundance: NA; CDR3aa: CASSSSGEPTDTQYF; CDR3nt: TGTGCCAGCAGCTCCAGCGGGGAGCCCACAGATACGCAGTATTTT
v_gene: TRBV19; d_gene: TRBD1; j_gene: TRBJ1-2; len: 13; abundance: NA; CDR3aa: CASSVDRGYGYTF; CDR3nt: TGTGCCAGTAGTGTGGACAGGGGCTATGGCTACACCTTC